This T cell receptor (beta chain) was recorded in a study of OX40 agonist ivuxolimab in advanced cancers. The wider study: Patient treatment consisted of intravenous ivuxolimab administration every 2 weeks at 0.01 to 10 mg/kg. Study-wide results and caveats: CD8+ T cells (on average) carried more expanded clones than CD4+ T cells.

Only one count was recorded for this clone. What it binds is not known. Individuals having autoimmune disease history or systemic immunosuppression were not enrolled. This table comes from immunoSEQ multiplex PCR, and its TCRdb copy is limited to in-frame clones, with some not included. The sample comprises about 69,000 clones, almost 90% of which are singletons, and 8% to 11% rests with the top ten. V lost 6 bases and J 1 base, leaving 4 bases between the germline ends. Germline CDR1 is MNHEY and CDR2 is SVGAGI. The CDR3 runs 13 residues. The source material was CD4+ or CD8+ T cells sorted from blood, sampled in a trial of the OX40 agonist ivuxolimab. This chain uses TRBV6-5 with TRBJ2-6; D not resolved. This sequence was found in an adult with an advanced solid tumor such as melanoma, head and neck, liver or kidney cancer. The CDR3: CASRLSGANVLTF. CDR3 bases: TGTGCCAGCAGGCTATCTGGGGCCAACGTCCTGACTTTC.